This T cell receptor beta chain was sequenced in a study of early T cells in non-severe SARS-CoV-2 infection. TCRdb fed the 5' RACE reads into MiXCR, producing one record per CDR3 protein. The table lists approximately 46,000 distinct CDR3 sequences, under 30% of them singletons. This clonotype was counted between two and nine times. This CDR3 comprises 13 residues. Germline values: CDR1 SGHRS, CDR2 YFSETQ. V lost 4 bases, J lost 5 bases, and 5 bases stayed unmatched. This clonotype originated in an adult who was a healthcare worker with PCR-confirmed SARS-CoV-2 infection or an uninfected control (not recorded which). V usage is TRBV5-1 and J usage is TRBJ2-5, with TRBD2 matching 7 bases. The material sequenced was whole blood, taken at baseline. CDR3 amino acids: CASSPLALETQYF. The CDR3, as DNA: TGCGCCAGCAGCCCACTAGCGCTGGAGACCCAGTACTTC.